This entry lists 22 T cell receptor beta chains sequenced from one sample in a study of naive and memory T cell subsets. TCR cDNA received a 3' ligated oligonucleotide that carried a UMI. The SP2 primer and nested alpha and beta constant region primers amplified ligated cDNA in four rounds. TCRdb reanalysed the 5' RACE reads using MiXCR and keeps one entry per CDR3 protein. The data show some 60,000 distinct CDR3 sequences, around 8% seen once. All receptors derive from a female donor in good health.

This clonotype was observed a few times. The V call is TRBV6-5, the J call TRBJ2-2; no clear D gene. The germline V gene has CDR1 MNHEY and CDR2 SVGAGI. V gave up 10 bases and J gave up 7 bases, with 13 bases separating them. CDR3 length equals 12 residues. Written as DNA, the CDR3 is TGTGCCATCTGGACCCAGAACGGGGAGCTGTTTTTT. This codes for CAIWTQNGELFF.

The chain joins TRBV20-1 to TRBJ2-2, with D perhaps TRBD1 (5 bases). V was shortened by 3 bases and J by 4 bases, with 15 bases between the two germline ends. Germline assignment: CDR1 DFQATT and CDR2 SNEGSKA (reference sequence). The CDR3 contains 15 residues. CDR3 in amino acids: CSASKVTASTGELFF. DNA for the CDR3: TGCAGTGCTAGTAAGGTGACAGCCTCCACCGGGGAGCTGTTTTTT.

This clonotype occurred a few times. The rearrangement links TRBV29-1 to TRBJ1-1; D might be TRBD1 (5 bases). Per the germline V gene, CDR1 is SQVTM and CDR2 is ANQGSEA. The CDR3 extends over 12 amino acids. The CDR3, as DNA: TGCATAGCAAGGGGTGCCGACACTGAAGCTTTCTTT. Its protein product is CIARGADTEAFF. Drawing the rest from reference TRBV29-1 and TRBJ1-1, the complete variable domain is SAVISQKPSRDICQRGTSLTIQCQVDSQVTMMFWYRQQPGQSLTLIATANQGSEATYESGFVIDKFPISRPNLTFSTLTVSNMSPEDSSIYLCIARGADTEAFFGQGTRLTVV.

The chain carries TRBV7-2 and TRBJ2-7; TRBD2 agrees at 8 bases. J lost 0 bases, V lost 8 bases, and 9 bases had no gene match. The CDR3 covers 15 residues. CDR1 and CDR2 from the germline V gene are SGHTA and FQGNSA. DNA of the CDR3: TGTGCCAGCTCTGAGAGTAGCGGGAACTCCTACGAGCAGTACTTC. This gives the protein CASSESSGNSYEQYF.

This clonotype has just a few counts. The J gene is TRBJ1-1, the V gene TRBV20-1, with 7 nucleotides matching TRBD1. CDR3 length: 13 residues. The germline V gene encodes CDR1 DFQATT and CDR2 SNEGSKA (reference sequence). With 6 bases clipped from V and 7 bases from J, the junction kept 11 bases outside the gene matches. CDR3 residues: CSAGDSTGYEAFF. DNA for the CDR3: TGCAGTGCCGGAGACTCGACAGGGTATGAAGCTTTCTTT.

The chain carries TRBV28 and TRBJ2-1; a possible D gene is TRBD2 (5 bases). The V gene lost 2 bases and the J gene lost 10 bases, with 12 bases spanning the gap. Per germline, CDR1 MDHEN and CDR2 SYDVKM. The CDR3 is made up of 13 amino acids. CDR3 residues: CASSLLGLTEQFF. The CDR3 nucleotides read TGTGCCAGCAGTTTACTTGGACTTACCGAGCAGTTCTTC. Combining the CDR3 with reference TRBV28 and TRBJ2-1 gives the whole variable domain DVKVTQSSRYLVKRTGEKVFLECVQDMDHENMFWYRQDPGLGLRLIYFSYDVKMKEKGDIPEGYSVSREKKERFSLILESASTNQTSMYLCASSLLGLTEQFFGPGTRLTVL.

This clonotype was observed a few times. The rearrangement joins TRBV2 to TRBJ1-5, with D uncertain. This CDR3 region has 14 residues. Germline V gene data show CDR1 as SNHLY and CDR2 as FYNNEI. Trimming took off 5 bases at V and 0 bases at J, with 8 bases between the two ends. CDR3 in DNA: TGTGCCAGCAGTTTCGGTGATAGCAATCAGCCCCAGCATTTT. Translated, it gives CASSFGDSNQPQHF.

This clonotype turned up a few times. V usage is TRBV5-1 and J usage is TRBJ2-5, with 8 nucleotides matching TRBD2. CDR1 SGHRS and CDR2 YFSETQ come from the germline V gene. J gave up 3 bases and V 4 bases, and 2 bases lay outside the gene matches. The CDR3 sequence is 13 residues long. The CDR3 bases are TGCGCCAGCAGCCATAGCGGGGAAGAGACCCAGTACTTC. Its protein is CASSHSGEETQYF.

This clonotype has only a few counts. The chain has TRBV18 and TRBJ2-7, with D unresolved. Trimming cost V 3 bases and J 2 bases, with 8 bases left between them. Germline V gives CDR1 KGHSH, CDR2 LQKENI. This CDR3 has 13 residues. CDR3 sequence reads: CASSPTQTYEQYF. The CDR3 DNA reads TGTGCCAGCTCACCGACACAGACCTACGAGCAGTACTTC.

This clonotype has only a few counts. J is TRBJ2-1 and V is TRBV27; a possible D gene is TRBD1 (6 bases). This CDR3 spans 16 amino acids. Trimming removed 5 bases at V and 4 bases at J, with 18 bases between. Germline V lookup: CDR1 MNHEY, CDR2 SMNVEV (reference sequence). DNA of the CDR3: TGTGCCAGCAGTCTATACGCAGGGGACCATTACAATGAGCAGTTCTTC. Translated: CASSLYAGDHYNEQFF.

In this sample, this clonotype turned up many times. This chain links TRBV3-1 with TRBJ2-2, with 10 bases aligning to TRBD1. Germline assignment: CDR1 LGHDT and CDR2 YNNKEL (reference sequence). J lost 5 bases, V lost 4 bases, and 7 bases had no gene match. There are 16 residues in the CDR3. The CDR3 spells CASSPSDRGPTGELFF. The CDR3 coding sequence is TGTGCCAGCAGCCCTTCCGACAGGGGGCCGACCGGGGAGCTGTTTTTT.

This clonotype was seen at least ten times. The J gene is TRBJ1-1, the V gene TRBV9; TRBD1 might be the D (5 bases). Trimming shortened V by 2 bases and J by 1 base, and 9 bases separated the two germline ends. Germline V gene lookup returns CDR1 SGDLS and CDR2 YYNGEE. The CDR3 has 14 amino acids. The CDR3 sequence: CASSVEGTNTEAFF. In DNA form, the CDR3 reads TGTGCCAGCAGCGTGGAAGGGACGAACACTGAAGCTTTCTTT. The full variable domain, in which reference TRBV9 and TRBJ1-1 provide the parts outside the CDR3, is DSGVTQTPKHLITATGQRVTLRCSPRSGDLSVYWYQQSLDQGLQFLIQYYNGEERAKGNILERFSAQQFPDLHSELNLSSLELGDSALYFCASSVEGTNTEAFFGQGTRLTVV.

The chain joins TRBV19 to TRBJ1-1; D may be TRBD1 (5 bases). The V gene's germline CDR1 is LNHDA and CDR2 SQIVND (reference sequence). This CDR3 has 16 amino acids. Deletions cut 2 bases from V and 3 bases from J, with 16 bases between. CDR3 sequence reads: CASSILTRGFDTEAFF. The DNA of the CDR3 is TGTGCCAGTAGTATATTAACACGGGGCTTCGACACTGAAGCTTTCTTT.

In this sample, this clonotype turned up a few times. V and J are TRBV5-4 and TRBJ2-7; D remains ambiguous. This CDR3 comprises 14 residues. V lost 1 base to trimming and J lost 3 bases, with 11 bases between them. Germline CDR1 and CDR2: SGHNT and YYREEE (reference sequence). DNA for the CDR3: TGTGCCAGCAGCTTGAACTCAGGCTTCTACGAGCAGTACTTC. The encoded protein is CASSLNSGFYEQYF.

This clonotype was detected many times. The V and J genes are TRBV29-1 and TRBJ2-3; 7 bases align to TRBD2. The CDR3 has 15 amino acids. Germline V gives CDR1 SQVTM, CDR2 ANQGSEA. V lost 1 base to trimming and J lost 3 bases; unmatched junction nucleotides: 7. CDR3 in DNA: TGCAGCGTTGAAGGGCGGGAGAGGGGTACAGATACGCAGTATTTT. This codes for CSVEGRERGTDTQYF.

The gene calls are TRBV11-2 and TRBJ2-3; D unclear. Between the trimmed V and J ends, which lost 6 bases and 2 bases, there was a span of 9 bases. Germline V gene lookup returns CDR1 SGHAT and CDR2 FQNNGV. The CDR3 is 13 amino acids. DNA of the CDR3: TGTGCCAGCAGTTTACCATACACAGATACGCAGTATTTT. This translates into CASSLPYTDTQYF.

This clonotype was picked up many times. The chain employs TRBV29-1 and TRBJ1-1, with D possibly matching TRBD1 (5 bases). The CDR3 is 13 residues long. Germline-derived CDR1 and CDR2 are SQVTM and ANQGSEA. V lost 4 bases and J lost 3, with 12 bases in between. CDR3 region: CSVARQLDTEAFF. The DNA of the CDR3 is TGCAGCGTTGCACGACAGTTGGACACTGAAGCTTTCTTT.

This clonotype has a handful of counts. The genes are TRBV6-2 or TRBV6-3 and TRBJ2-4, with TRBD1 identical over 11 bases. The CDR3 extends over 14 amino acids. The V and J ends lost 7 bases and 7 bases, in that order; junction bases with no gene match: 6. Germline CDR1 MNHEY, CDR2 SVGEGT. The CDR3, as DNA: TGTGCCAGCACCCTAGGGACAGGGGGGAACATTCAGTACTTC. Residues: CASTLGTGGNIQYF.

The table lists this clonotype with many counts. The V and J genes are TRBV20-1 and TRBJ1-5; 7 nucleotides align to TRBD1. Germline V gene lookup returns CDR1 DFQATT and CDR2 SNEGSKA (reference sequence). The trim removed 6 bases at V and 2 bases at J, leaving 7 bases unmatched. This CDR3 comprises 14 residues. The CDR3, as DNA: TGCAGTGCCCGACCCGACAGGGGCAATCAGCCCCAGCATTTT. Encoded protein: CSARPDRGNQPQHF.

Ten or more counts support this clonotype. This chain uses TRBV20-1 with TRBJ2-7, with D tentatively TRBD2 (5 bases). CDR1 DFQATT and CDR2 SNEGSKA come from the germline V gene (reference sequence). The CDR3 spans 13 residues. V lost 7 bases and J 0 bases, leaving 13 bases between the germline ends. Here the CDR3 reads CSVPAVGSYEQYF. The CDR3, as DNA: TGCAGTGTGCCAGCGGTGGGCTCCTACGAGCAGTACTTC.

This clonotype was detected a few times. In nucleotides, the CDR3 is TGTGCCAGCAGACTTCAGTGGCAGAACAATGAGCAGTTCTTC. Its protein product is CASRLQWQNNEQFF. The chain joins TRBV27 to TRBJ2-1, with unresolved D. Germline CDR1 reads MNHEY; CDR2 reads SMNVEV (reference sequence). Trimming removed 6 bases from V and 5 bases from J, with 14 bases in between. The CDR3 is 14 amino acids.

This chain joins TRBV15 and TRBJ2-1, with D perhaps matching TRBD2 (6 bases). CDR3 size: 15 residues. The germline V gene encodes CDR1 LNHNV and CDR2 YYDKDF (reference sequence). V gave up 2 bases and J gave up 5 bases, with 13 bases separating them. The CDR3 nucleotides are TGTGCCACCAGCAGACAACTAGCACTCAACAATGAGCAGTTCTTC. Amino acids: CATSRQLALNNEQFF.